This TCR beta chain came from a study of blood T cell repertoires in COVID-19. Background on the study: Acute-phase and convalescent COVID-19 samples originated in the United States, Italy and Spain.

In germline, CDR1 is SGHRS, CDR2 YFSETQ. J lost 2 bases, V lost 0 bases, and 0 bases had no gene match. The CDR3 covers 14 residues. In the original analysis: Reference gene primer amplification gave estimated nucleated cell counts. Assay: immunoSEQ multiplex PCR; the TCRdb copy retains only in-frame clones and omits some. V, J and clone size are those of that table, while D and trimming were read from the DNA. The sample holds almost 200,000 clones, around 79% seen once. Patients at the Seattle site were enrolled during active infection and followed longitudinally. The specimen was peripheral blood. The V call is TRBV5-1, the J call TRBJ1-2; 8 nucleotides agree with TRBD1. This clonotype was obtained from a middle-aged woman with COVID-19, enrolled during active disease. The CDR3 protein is CASSLGTGNYGYTF. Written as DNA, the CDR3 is TGCGCCAGCAGCTTGGGGACAGGGAACTATGGCTACACCTTC.